This TCR beta chain is drawn from a study of blood T cell repertoires in COVID-19. Study summary: Sites in the United States, Italy and Spain provided acute and convalescent COVID-19 samples. Nucleic acid was either cDNA or gDNA, and it came from T cells, B-cell-depleted T cells, or PBMCs.

The table came from immunoSEQ multiplex PCR; TCRdb's copy has only in-frame clones and leaves some out. The sample shows over 130,000 clones, over 60% of them seen only once. Germline trimming cut 6 bases from V and 3 bases from J; bases unmatched to any gene: 10. CDR1 is LNHDA and CDR2 is SQIVND in the germline V gene (reference sequence). The CDR3 runs to 15 residues. The sequenced sample consisted of peripheral blood. The gene calls are TRBV19 and TRBJ2-7; 8 nucleotides match TRBD2. The receptor was derived from a woman aged 45-60 years with active or convalescent COVID-19. CDR3 sequence (DNA): TGTGCCAGTAGGGAAGCGGGGGCCTCAATCTACGAGCAGTACTTC. The encoded protein is CASREAGASIYEQYF.